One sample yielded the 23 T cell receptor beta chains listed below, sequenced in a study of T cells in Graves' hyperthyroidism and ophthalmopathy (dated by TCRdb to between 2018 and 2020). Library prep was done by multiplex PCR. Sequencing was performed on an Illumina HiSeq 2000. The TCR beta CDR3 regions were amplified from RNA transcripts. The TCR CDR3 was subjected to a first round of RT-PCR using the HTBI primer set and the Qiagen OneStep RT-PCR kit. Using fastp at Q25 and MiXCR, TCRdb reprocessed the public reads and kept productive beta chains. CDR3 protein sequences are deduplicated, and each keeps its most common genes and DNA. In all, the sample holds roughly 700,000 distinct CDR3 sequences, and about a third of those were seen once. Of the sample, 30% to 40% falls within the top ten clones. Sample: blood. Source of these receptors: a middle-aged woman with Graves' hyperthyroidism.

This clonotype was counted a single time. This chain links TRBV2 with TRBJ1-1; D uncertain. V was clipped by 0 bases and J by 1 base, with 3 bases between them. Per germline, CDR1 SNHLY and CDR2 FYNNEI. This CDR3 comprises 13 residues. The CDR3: CASSEAWNTEAFF. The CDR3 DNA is TGTGCCAGCAGTGAAGCATGGAACACTGAAGCTTTCTTT.

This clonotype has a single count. The CDR3, as DNA: TGTGCCAGCAGCCAGGGGCAGGGGGGTGACAATCAGCCCCAGCATTTT. This codes for CASSQGQGGDNQPQHF. This chain uses TRBV7-2 with TRBJ1-5; 7 bases are shared with TRBD1. Trimming at V came to 5 bases and at J to 3 bases, leaving 10 bases not matched to a gene. This CDR3 spans 16 amino acids. Germline-derived CDR1 and CDR2 are SGHTA and FQGNSA. The variable domain in full, completed from reference TRBV7-2 and TRBJ1-5, reads GAGVSQSPSNKVTEKGKDVELRCDPISGHTALYWYRQSLGQGLEFLIYFQGNSAPDKSGLPSDRFSAERTGGSVSTLTIQRTQQEDSAVYLCASSQGQGGDNQPQHFGDGTRLSIL.

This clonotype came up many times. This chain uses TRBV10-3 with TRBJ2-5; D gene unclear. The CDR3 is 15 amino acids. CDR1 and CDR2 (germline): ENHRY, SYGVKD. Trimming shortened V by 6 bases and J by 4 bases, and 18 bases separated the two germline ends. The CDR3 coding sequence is TGTGCCATCAGCTATGACCGACTGGACGGAGAGACCCAGTACTTC. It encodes CAISYDRLDGETQYF.

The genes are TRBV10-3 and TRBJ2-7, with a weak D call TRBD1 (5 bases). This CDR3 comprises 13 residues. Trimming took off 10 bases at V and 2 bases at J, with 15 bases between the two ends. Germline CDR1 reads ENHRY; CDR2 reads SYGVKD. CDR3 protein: CASTLGETYEQYF. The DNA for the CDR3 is TGTGCCAGTACCCTAGGGGAAACCTACGAGCAGTACTTC.

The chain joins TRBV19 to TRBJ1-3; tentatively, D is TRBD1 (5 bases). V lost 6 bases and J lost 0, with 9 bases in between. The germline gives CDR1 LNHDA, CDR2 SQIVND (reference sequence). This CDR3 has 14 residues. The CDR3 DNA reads TGTGCCAGTAGCACAGGAGACTCTGGAAACACCATATATTTT. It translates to CASSTGDSGNTIYF.

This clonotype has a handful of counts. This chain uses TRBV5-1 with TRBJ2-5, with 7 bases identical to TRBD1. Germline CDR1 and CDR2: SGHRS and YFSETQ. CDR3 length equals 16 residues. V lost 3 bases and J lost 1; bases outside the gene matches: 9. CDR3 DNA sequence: TGCGCCAGCAGCTCGTTACAGGGGTCCCTCCAAGAGACCCAGTACTTC. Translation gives CASSSLQGSLQETQYF.

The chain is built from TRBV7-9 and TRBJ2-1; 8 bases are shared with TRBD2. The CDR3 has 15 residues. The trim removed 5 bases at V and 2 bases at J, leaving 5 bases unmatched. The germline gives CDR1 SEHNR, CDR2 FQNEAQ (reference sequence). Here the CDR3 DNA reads TGTGCCAGCAGCCAAACTAGCGGTCCCTACAATGAGCAGTTCTTC. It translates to CASSQTSGPYNEQFF. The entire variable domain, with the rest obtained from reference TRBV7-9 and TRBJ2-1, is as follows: DTGVSQNPRHKITKRGQNVTFRCDPISEHNRLYWYRQTLGQGPEFLTYFQNEAQLEKSRLLSDRFSAERPKGSFSTLEIQRTEQGDSAMYLCASSQTSGPYNEQFFGPGTRLTVL.

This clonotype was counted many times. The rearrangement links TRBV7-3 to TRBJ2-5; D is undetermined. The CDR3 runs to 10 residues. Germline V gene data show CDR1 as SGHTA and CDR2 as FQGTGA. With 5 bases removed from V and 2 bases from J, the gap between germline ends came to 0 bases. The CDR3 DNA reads TGTGCCAGCAGCCAAGAGACCCAGTACTTC. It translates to CASSQETQYF.

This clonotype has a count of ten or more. In DNA form, the CDR3 reads TGCAGTGCTAGAGAGCAACCTTCGACCCAGTACTTC. Protein sequence: CSAREQPSTQYF. This rearrangement joins TRBV20-1 to TRBJ2-5, with no clear D. Germline V gene data show CDR1 as DFQATT and CDR2 as SNEGSKA (reference sequence). The ends were cut back, 0 bases at V and 7 bases at J, with 9 bases in the middle. There are 12 residues in the CDR3.

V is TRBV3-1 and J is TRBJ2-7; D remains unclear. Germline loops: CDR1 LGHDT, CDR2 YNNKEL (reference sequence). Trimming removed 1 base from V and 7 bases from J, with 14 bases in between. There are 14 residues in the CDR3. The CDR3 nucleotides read TGTGCCAGCAGCCAAGGGGCTGGGTTCGGAGAGCAGTACTTC. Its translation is CASSQGAGFGEQYF.

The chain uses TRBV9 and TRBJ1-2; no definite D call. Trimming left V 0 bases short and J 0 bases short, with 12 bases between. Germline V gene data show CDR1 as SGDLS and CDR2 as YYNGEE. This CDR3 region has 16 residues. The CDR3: CASSVASGSPNYGYTF. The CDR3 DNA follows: TGTGCCAGCAGCGTAGCTTCGGGCAGTCCTAACTATGGCTACACCTTC.

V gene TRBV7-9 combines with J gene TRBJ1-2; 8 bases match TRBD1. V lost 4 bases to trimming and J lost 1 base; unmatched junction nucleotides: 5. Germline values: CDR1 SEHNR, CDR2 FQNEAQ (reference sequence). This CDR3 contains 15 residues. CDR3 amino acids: CASSSIDRGNYGYTF. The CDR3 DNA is TGTGCCAGCAGCTCGATCGACAGGGGTAACTATGGCTACACCTTC. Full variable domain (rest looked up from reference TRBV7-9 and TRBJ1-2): DTGVSQNPRHKITKRGQNVTFRCDPISEHNRLYWYRQTLGQGPEFLTYFQNEAQLEKSRLLSDRFSAERPKGSFSTLEIQRTEQGDSAMYLCASSSIDRGNYGYTFGSGTRLTVV.

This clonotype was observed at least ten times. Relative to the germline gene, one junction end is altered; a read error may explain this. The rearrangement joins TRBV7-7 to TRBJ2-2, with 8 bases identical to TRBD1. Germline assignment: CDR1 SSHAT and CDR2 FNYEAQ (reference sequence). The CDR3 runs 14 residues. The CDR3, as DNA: TGTGCTAGCAGTGAACAGGGGGGTACCGGGGAGCTGTTTTTT. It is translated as CASSEQGGTGELFF.

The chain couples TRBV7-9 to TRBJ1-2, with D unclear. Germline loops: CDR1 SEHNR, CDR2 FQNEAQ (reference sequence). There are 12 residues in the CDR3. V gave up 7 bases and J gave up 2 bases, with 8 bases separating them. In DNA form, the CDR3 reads TGTGCCAGCAACTTTCTGAACTATGGCTACACCTTC. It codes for CASNFLNYGYTF.

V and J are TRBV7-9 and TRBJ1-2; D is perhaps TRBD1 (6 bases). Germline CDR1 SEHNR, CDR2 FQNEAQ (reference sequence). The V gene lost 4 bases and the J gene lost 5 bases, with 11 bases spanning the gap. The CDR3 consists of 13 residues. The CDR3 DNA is TGTGCCAGCAGCTCGAGGACAGAGTATGGCTACACCTTC. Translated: CASSSRTEYGYTF.

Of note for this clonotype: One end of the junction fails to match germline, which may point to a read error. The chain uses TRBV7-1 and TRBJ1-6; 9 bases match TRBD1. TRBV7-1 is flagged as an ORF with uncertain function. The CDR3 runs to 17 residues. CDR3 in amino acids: CASSSKQGALYQSPFHF. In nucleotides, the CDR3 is TGTGCCAGCAGCTCAAAACAGGGGGCCCTCTATCAATCACCCTTCCACTTT.

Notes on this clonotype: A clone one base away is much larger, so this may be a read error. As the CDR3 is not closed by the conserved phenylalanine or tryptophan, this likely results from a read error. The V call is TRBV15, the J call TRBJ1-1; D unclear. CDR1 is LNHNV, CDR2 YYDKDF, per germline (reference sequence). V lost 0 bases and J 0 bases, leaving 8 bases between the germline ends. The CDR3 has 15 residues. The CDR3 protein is CATSRDSPMNTEAFL. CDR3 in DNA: TGTGCCACCAGCAGAGACAGCCCGATGAACACTGAAGCTTTCCTT.

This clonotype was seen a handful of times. CDR3 nucleotide sequence: TGCAGCGTTGAATTTACGGCGAACACTGAAGCTTTCTTT. Protein: CSVEFTANTEAFF. The J gene is TRBJ1-1, the V gene TRBV29-1; D gene unclear. This CDR3 has 13 amino acids. Germline lookup yields CDR1 SQVTM and CDR2 ANQGSEA. V shed 2 bases and J shed 1 base, with 8 bases lying between them. The variable domain in full, with the rest retrieved from reference TRBV29-1 and TRBJ1-1, is SAVISQKPSRDICQRGTSLTIQCQVDSQVTMMFWYRQQPGQSLTLIATANQGSEATYESGFVIDKFPISRPNLTFSTLTVSNMSPEDSSIYLCSVEFTANTEAFFGQGTRLTVV.

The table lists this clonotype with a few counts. Written as DNA, the CDR3 is TGTGCCACCAACGGACAGGCCGTGGTTGGAAAACTGTTTTTT. Translated: CATNGQAVVGKLFF. The chain couples TRBV28 to TRBJ1-4; TRBD1 aligns across 7 bases. The trim removed 10 bases at V and 10 bases at J, leaving 15 bases unmatched. The CDR3 runs 14 residues. Germline CDR1 and CDR2: MDHEN and SYDVKM.

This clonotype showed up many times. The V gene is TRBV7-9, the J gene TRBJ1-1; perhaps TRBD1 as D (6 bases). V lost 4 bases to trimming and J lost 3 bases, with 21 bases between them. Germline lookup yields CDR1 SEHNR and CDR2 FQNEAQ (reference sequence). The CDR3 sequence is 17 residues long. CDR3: CASSYPPQGTPDTEAFF. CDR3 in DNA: TGTGCCAGCAGCTACCCCCCACAGGGCACCCCAGACACTGAAGCTTTCTTT.

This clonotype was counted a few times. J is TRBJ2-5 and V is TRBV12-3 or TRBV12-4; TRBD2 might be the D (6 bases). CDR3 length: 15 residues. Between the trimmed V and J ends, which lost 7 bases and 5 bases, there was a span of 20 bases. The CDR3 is CASNGLAGTWETQYF. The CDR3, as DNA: TGTGCCAGCAACGGCTTGGCAGGGACTTGGGAGACCCAGTACTTC.

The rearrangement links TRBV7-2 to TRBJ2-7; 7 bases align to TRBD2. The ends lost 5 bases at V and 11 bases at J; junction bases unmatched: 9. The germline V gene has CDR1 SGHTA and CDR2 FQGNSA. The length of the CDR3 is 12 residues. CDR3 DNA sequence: TGTGCCAGCAGCCAAGAGTCCAGCGGGGAGTACTTC. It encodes CASSQESSGEYF.

DNA of the CDR3: TGTGCCAGCACTGGGACAGCAACTAACTATGGCTACACCTTC. It is translated as CASTGTATNYGYTF. The chain has TRBV24-1 and TRBJ1-2, with 7 bases that match TRBD1. Trimming at V came to 11 bases and at J to 0 bases, leaving 8 bases not matched to a gene. CDR1 and CDR2 from the germline V gene are KGHDR and SFDVKD. The CDR3 is 14 amino acids.